Listed below are T cell receptor beta chains from one sample, sequenced in a study of blood T cell repertoires in COVID-19. This table comes from immunoSEQ multiplex PCR, and its TCRdb copy is limited to in-frame clones, with some not included. The sample comprises a few hundred thousand clones, about nine tenths of which are singletons, and roughly 0.66% rests with the top ten. Sequencing was carried out using PBMCs or T cells enriched from blood (not recorded which). The source of these receptors is a man aged 18 to 29 who had recovered from COVID-19. CDR3s include the opening cysteine and the closing phenylalanine or tryptophan. Fields, in order: D gene, J gene, V gene, clone size, CDR3 DNA, CDR3 protein. D genes are given only for firm matches. Only some rows state a clone size, as once, few, many or a class for expanded clones.

NA	TRBJ1-3	TRBV6-5	NA	TGTGCCAGCGGGCCAGGCGTAAACACCATATATTTT	CASGPGVNTIYF
TRBD2	TRBJ2-7	TRBV18	NA	TGTGCCAGCTCACTCCTAGCGGGCGACTACGAGCAGTACTTC	CASSLLAGDYEQYF
NA	TRBJ2-7	TRBV6-5	NA	TGTGCCAGCAGCCAAACATCCAATATCTACGAGCAGTACTTC	CASSQTSNIYEQYF
TRBD2	TRBJ2-3	TRBV28	NA	TGTGCCAGCAGTTGGGAGGGGACCACAGATACGCAGTATTTT	CASSWEGTTDTQYF
TRBD2	TRBJ2-1	TRBV7-3	NA	TGTGCCAGCAGCCGCGGGCTAGCGGTTTACAATGAGCAGTTCTTC	CASSRGLAVYNEQFF
TRBD1	TRBJ1-5	TRBV18	NA	TGTGCCAGCTCACCTTTGACAGGGATAGATCAGCCCCAGCATTTT	CASSPLTGIDQPQHF
TRBD1	TRBJ1-6	TRBV27	NA	TGTGCCAGCAGTTCTGGACAGGGGATCGGATATTCACCCCTCCACTTT	CASSSGQGIGYSPLHF
NA	TRBJ1-5	TRBV27	NA	TGTGCCAGCAGTTTAGTTGCAGGGAGGGGCAATCAGCCCCAGCATTTT	CASSLVAGRGNQPQHF
NA	TRBJ2-2	TRBV5-1	NA	TGCGCCAGCAGCTTGGATTCGGTCGGGGAGCTGTTTTTT	CASSLDSVGELFF
TRBD2	TRBJ2-1	TRBV10-2	NA	TGCGCCAGCGGTGGTAGCGGGGGGTACGATGAGCAGTTCTTC	CASGGSGGYDEQFF
NA	TRBJ2-3	TRBV28	NA	TGTGCCAGCAAGAAGTCTCAGGGGACGAAGCGAACGGATACGCAGTATTTT	CASKKSQGTKRTDTQYF
NA	TRBJ2-7	TRBV19	NA	TGTGCCAGTAGTTTAGTGTGGAGCTCCTACGAGCAGTACTTC	CASSLVWSSYEQYF
NA	TRBJ2-7	TRBV6-5	NA	TGTGCCAGCAGCCACACGGGCGAGCAGTACTTC	CASSHTGEQYF
TRBD1	TRBJ2-1	TRBV5-1	NA	TGCGCCAGCAGCGGGGGACAGCCTTACAATGAGCAGTTCTTC	CASSGGQPYNEQFF
TRBD2	TRBJ2-1	TRBV7-2	NA	TGTGCCAGCAGCTCCCGGGGGGGGTCCTACAATGAGCAGTTCTTC	CASSSRGGSYNEQFF
NA	TRBJ2-7	TRBV11-2	NA	TGTGCCAGTTGGGGGGCCTACGAGCAGTACTTC	CASWGAYEQYF
TRBD1	TRBJ1-6	TRBV7-3	NA	TGTGCCAGCAGTCAGGGACAGGATAATTCACCCCTCCACTTT	CASSQGQDNSPLHF
TRBD1	TRBJ1-2	TRBV5-1	NA	TGCGCCAGCACGTCAGGACAGGGTAACTATGGCTACACCTTC	CASTSGQGNYGYTF
TRBD1	TRBJ1-6	TRBV7-9	NA	TGTGCCAGCAGCTCCACTCGACAGGGTAATTCACCCCTCCACTTT	CASSSTRQGNSPLHF
NA	TRBJ1-1	TRBV18	NA	TGTGCCAGCTCACCAAACCCCTCTATGGACACTGAAGCTTTCTTT	CASSPNPSMDTEAFF
NA	TRBJ1-1	TRBV5-1	NA	TGCGCCAGCAGTCCCAAATCAGTGAACACTGAAGCTTTCTTT	CASSPKSVNTEAFF
TRBD1	TRBJ1-1	TRBV15	once	TGTGCCACCAGTGAGGGACAGGAGGGGACTGAAGCTTTCTTT	CATSEGQEGTEAFF
TRBD1	TRBJ1-2	TRBV28	NA	TGTGCCACCTCCCGGGACAGGGTGATCGGCTATGGCTACACCTTC	CATSRDRVIGYGYTF
NA	TRBJ1-4	TRBV28	NA	TGTGCCAGCAGTTCCTCCTATGCAACTAATGAAAAACTGTTTTTT	CASSSSYATNEKLFF
NA	TRBJ1-1	TRBV6-5	NA	TGTGCCAGCAACAGAGACGGGAACACTGAAGCTTTCTTT	CASNRDGNTEAFF
NA	TRBJ1-2	TRBV20-1	NA	TGCAGTGCTAGTCCAGGGATCAACGGCTACACCTTC	CSASPGINGYTF
TRBD2	TRBJ2-2	TRBV10-3	NA	TGTGCCATCAGTGTACACGGGCCGGGGGGAGCCGGGGAGCTGTTTTTT	CAISVHGPGGAGELFF
NA	TRBJ1-6	TRBV7-9	NA	TGTGCCAGCAGCTTAGCTGCGGGAGGCTCCTATAATTCACCCCTCCACTTT	CASSLAAGGSYNSPLHF
TRBD2	TRBJ2-7	TRBV7-9	NA	TGTGCCAGCAGGGTGCGGGAGGGCGACGAGCAGTACTTC	CASRVREGDEQYF
NA	TRBJ2-3	TRBV7-2	NA	TGTGCCAGCAGCTCGACCGGGAACACAAGAAATACGCAGTATTTT	CASSSTGNTRNTQYF
NA	TRBJ1-1	TRBV2	NA	TGTGCCAGCAGCTCTACAGGAAAAGGAATGAACACTGAAGCTTTCTTT	CASSSTGKGMNTEAFF
NA	TRBJ1-2	TRBV5-4	NA	TGTGCCAGCAGCCTATCCGACACCTATGGCTACACCTTC	CASSLSDTYGYTF
TRBD1	TRBJ2-5	TRBV6-4	NA	TGTGCCAGGGACGGGACAGAAGAGACCCAGTACTTC	CARDGTEETQYF
TRBD1	TRBJ1-2	TRBV6-1	NA	TGTGCCAGCAGTGGCGTGAGGGGGCGAAGGGACTATGGCTACACCTTC	CASSGVRGRRDYGYTF
NA	TRBJ1-2	TRBV5-1	NA	TGCGCCAGCACCCCCCAGATGCCGGGTTCCTATGGCTACACCTTC	CASTPQMPGSYGYTF
NA	TRBJ1-1	TRBV2	NA	TGTGCCAGCAGTGATCAGGGGTCACACCTGAACACTGAAGCTTTCTTT	CASSDQGSHLNTEAFF
NA	TRBJ1-2	TRBV4-1	NA	TGCGCCAGCAGCCAGGGCAGCATCCTCTCCGGCTACACCTTC	CASSQGSILSGYTF
NA	TRBJ2-5	TRBV9	many	TGTGCCAGCAGCGGGACTTTGGACAGCCAAGAGACCCAGTACTTC	CASSGTLDSQETQYF
TRBD2	TRBJ2-1	TRBV7-2	NA	TGTGCCAGCAGCCCGACTAGCGGAGTCTCCTACAATGAGCAGTTCTTC	CASSPTSGVSYNEQFF
NA	TRBJ1-5	TRBV6-2/TRBV6-3	few	TGTGCCAGCAGCCCTCGGCCCGGGTATAGCAATCAGCCCCAGCATTTT	CASSPRPGYSNQPQHF
NA	TRBJ2-1	TRBV27	NA	TGTGCCAGCAGTTTATCGAGGGCCTCCCGGGGGCAGTTCTTC	CASSLSRASRGQFF
NA	TRBJ1-5	TRBV11-2	NA	TGTGCCAGCAGCTTAGGCATCGCGAATCAGCCCCAGCATTTT	CASSLGIANQPQHF
TRBD1	TRBJ1-4	TRBV5-1	NA	TGCGCCAGCAGCCACAGGGGAACTAATGAAAAACTGTTTTTT	CASSHRGTNEKLFF
NA	TRBJ2-7	TRBV15	NA	TGTGCCACCAGCAGAGCCCCGAAGGAGGGCTACGAGCAGTACTTC	CATSRAPKEGYEQYF
NA	TRBJ1-3	TRBV28	NA	TGTGCCAGCAGCTATCAGGTCAGCTCTGGAAACACCATATATTTT	CASSYQVSSGNTIYF
NA	TRBJ1-1	TRBV7-9	NA	TGTGCCAGCAGCTTAGCGCTTAGCCAAGCTGAAGCTTTCTTT	CASSLALSQAEAFF
TRBD2	TRBJ2-1	TRBV4-1	NA	TGCGCCAGCAGCCAAGTGGAGCGGGGCTCCTACAATGAGCAGTTCTTC	CASSQVERGSYNEQFF
NA	TRBJ1-2	TRBV15	few	TGTGCCACCAGCAGAGAGCGCACGTTCTATGGCTACACCTTC	CATSRERTFYGYTF
NA	TRBJ2-5	TRBV2	NA	TGTGCCAGCTTGGCTAAGGGGGGGGGTTGGAGGGAGACCCAGTACTTC	CASLAKGGGWRETQYF
TRBD1	TRBJ1-2	TRBV7-9	many	TGTGCCAGCAGCCCACTAACAGGGGGCGGCTACACCTTC	CASSPLTGGGYTF
NA	TRBJ1-2	TRBV6-5	NA	TGTGCCAGCAGCCAAAGCGACAGCTATGGCTACACCTTC	CASSQSDSYGYTF
NA	TRBJ1-1	TRBV5-6	NA	TGTGCCAGCAGCCAGGACAGCAACACTGAAGCTTTCTTT	CASSQDSNTEAFF
TRBD1	TRBJ1-5	TRBV13	NA	TGTGCCAGCAGCGAAGGGACAGGCAATCAGCCCCAGCATTTT	CASSEGTGNQPQHF
TRBD1	TRBJ1-2	TRBV19	NA	TGTGCCAGTAGCCTTCTCAAGTCGACAGGGGGCCACTATGGCTACACCTTC	CASSLLKSTGGHYGYTF
NA	TRBJ1-2	TRBV30	NA	TGTGCCTGGAGTGTACGAGTAGGGAGTGGCTACACCTTC	CAWSVRVGSGYTF